This T cell receptor beta chain was obtained from a study of blood T cell repertoires in COVID-19. Profiled with immunoSEQ multiplex PCR; TCRdb holds only in-frame clones, not every one. The sample yields under 200,000 clones, more than 85% seen once. The receptor's source is a woman aged 45 to 65 who had recovered from COVID-19. Sequencing used PBMCs or T cells enriched from blood (not recorded which).

CDR3 sequence (DNA): TGTGCCAGCTCACTGACTAGAAACAATGAGCAGTTCTTC. This encodes CASSLTRNNEQFF. The gene calls are TRBV18 and TRBJ2-1; D may be TRBD2 (6 bases). The CDR3 is 13 amino acids. V lost 4 bases and J 5 bases, leaving 9 bases between the germline ends. The germline V gene encodes CDR1 KGHSH and CDR2 LQKENI.